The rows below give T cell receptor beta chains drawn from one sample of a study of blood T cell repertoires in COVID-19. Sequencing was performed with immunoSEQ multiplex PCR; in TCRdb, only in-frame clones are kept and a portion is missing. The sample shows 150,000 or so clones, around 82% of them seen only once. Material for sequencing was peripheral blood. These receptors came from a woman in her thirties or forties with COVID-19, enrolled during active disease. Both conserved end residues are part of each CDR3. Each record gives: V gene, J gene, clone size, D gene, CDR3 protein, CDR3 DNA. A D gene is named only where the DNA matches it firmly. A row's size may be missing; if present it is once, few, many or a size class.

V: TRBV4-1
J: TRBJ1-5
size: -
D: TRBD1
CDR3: CASSHRPGTQGGNQPQHF
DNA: TGCGCCAGCAGCCACCGACCCGGGACCCAGGGGGGCAATCAGCCCCAGCATTTT

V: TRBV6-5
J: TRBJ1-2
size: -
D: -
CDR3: CASSYGQTSYGYTF
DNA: TGTGCCAGCAGTTACGGGCAGACAAGTTATGGCTACACCTTC

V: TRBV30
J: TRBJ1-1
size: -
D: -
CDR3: CAWSVPPRNTEAFF
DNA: TGTGCCTGGAGTGTACCCCCCAGGAACACTGAAGCTTTCTTT

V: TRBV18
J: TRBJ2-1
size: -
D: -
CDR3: CASSELDYNEQFF
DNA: TGTGCCAGCTCCGAACTAGACTACAATGAGCAGTTCTTC

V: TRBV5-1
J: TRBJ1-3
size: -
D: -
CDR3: CASSTTGTGNTIYF
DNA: TGCGCCAGCAGCACTACAGGGACTGGAAACACCATATATTTT

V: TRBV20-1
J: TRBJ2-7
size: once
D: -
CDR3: CSATLAREQYF
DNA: TGCAGTGCTACCCTGGCGAGGGAGCAGTACTTC

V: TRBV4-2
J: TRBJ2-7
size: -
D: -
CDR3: CASSQPDLGEQYF
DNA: TGTGCCAGCAGCCAACCAGACCTAGGCGAGCAGTACTTC

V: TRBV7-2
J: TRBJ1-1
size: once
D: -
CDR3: CASSLRSDSLNTEAFF
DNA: TGTGCCAGCAGCCTACGATCGGACAGTCTGAACACTGAAGCTTTCTTT

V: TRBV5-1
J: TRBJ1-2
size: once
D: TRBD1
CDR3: CASSSGQGGGYTF
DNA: TGCGCCAGCAGCTCGGGACAGGGGGGTGGCTACACCTTC

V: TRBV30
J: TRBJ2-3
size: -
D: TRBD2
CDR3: CAWDRTSGGSDTQYF
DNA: TGTGCCTGGGACCGGACTAGCGGGGGGTCAGATACGCAGTATTTT

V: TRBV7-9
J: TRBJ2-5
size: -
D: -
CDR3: CANESGDRETQYF
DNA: TGTGCCAACGAATCGGGGGATCGAGAGACCCAGTACTTC

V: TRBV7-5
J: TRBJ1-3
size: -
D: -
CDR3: CVRSLGDRDRRGGTGNTIYF
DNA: TGTGTCAGAAGCTTAGGTGATCGGGACAGGCGAGGTGGAACTGGAAACACCATATATTTT

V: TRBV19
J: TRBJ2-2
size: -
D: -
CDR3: CASRSMTRERVGELFF
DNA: TGTGCCAGTAGATCAATGACCCGGGAGCGCGTCGGGGAGCTGTTTTTT

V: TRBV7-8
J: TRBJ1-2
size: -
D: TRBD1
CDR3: CASSRGQGSNYGYTF
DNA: TGTGCCAGCAGCAGGGGACAGGGTTCTAACTATGGCTACACCTTC

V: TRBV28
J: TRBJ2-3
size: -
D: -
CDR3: CASSSMTDTQYF
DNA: TGTGCCAGCAGTTCAATGACAGATACGCAGTATTTT

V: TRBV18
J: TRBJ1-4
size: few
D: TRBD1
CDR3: CASSAQGRTGDEKLFF
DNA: TGTGCCAGCTCAGCACAGGGACGGACAGGGGATGAAAAACTGTTTTTT

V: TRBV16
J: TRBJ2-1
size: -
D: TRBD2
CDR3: CASSLRAGGGYNEQFF
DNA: TGTGCCAGCAGCCTAAGAGCGGGAGGTGGGTACAATGAGCAGTTCTTC

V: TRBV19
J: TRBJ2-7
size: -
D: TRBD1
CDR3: CASTAGTGDYEQYF
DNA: TGTGCCAGTACCGCCGGGACAGGTGACTACGAGCAGTACTTC

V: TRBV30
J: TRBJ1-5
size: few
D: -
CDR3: CAWSEAGGQPQHF
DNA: TGTGCCTGGAGTGAGGCGGGGGGTCAGCCCCAGCATTTT

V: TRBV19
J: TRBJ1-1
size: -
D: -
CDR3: CASAGFLLGTEAFF
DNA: TGTGCCAGCGCCGGGTTCCTTCTAGGCACTGAAGCTTTCTTT

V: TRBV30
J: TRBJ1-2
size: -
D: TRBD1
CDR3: CAWSPGQGGYTF
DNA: TGTGCCTGGAGTCCCGGACAGGGCGGCTACACCTTC

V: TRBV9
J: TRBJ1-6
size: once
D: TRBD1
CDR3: CASSLRSGQGASSPLHF
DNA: TGTGCCAGCAGCTTACGCTCGGGACAGGGGGCGAGTTCACCCCTCCACTTT

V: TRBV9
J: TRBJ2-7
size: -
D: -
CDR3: CASGGAREQYF
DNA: TGTGCCAGCGGAGGGGCCCGGGAGCAGTACTTC

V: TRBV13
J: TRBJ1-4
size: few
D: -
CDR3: CASSLGPRMGLDEKLFF
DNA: TGTGCCAGCAGCTTAGGCCCGCGGATGGGGCTGGATGAAAAACTGTTTTTT

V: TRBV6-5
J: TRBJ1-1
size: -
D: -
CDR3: CASSTGTPNTEAFF
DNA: TGTGCCAGCAGTACGGGAACACCGAACACTGAAGCTTTCTTT

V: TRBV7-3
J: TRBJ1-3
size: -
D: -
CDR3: CASSRGAGNTIYF
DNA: TGTGCCAGCAGTCGGGGGGCTGGAAACACCATATATTTT

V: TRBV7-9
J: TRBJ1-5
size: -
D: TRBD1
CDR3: CASSSDRGRSQPQHF
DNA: TGTGCCAGCAGCTCGGACAGGGGGCGATCTCAGCCCCAGCATTTT

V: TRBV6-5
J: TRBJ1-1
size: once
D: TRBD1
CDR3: CASSYTHQGAGEAFF
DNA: TGTGCCAGCAGTTACACCCACCAGGGGGCCGGTGAAGCTTTCTTT

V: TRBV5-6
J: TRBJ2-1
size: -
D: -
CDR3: CASSSGGPRGEQFF
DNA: TGTGCCAGCAGCTCCGGCGGGCCTCGAGGTGAGCAGTTCTTC

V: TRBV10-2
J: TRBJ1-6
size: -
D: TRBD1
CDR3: CASNPTGAENSPLHF
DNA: TGCGCCAGCAACCCGACAGGGGCCGAAAATTCACCCCTCCACTTT

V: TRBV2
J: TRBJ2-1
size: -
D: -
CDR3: CASNNRALTADNEQFF
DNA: TGTGCCAGCAATAACAGGGCTCTTACAGCGGACAATGAGCAGTTCTTC

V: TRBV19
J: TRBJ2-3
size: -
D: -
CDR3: CASAAGRSTDTQYF
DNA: TGTGCCAGTGCCGCGGGTCGCAGCACAGATACGCAGTATTTT

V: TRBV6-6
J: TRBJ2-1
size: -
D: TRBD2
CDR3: CASSRSLGGGLNEQFF
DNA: TGTGCCAGCAGTCGATCATTGGGGGGGGGTTTGAATGAGCAGTTCTTC

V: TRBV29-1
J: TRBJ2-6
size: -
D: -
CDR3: CSVVWFQGTGANVLTF
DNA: TGCAGCGTTGTGTGGTTTCAGGGCACTGGGGCCAACGTCCTGACTTTC

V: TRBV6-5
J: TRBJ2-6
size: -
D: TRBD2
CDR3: CASSSGGAGANVLTF
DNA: TGTGCCAGCAGTTCGGGGGGGGCTGGGGCCAACGTCCTGACTTTC

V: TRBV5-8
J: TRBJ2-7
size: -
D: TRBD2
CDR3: CASSPGLAVLWGEQYF
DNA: TGTGCCAGCAGCCCGGGACTAGCGGTGCTCTGGGGCGAGCAGTACTTC

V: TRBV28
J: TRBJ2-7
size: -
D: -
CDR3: CASSPPWFGSSYEQYF
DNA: TGTGCCAGCAGTCCCCCTTGGTTCGGGAGCTCCTACGAGCAGTACTTC

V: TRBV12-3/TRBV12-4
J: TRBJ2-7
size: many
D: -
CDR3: CASSTRKEQYF
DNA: TGTGCCAGCAGTACACGAAAGGAGCAGTACTTC

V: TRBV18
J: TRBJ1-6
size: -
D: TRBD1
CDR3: CASSDRVGSPLHF
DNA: TGTGCCAGCTCAGACAGGGTTGGTTCACCCCTCCACTTT

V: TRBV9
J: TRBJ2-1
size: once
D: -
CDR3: CASSVEANRNEQFF
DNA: TGTGCCAGCAGCGTAGAAGCGAATCGTAATGAGCAGTTCTTC

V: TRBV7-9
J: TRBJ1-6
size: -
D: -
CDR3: CASSFGGSPLHF
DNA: TGTGCCAGCAGCTTCGGAGGGTCACCCCTCCACTTT

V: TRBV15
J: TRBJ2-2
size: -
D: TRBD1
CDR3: CATSEQGQGWGAGELFF
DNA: TGTGCCACCAGCGAACAAGGACAGGGTTGGGGAGCCGGGGAGCTGTTTTTT

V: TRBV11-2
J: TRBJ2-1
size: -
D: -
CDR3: CASSLVFGRSSYNEQFF
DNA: TGTGCCAGCAGCTTAGTGTTTGGGAGAAGCTCCTACAATGAGCAGTTCTTC

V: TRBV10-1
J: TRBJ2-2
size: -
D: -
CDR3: CASSERDMNTGELFF
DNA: TGCGCCAGCAGTGAGAGGGACATGAACACCGGGGAGCTGTTTTTT

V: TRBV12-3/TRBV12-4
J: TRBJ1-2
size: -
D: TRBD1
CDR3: CASSPQGFGYTF
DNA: TGTGCCAGCAGTCCACAGGGGTTTGGCTACACCTTC

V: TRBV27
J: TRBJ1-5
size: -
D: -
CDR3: CASSPLGRGLSNQPQHF
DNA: TGTGCCAGCAGTCCTCTCGGGAGGGGACTTAGCAATCAGCCCCAGCATTTT

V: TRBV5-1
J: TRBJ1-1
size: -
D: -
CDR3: CASSVIQGAEAFF
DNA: TGCGCCAGCAGTGTCATACAGGGCGCTGAAGCTTTCTTT

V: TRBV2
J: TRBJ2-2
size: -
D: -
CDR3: CASSENRNTGELFF
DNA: TGTGCCAGCAGTGAGAACAGAAACACCGGGGAGCTGTTTTTT

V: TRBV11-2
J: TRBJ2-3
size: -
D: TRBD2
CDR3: CASSLTSGDYTQYF
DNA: TGTGCCAGCAGCCTCACTAGCGGGGATTATACGCAGTATTTT

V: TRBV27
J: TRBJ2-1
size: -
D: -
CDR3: CASSPGVREQFF
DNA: TGTGCTTCCTCCCCCGGGGTTCGTGAGCAGTTCTTC

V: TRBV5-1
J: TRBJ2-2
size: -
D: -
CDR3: CASSEGVGTGELFF
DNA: TGCGCCAGCAGCGAGGGGGTCGGCACCGGGGAGCTGTTTTTT

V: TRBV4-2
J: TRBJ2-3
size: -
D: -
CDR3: CASSAGDTQYF
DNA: TGTGCCAGCAGCGCCGGGGATACGCAGTATTTT

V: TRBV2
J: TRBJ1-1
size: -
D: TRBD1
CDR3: CASSLGQGTEAFF
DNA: TGTGCCAGCAGCCTCGGACAGGGCACTGAAGCTTTCTTT

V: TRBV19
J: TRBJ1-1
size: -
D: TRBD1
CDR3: CASTEIGTGVYTEAFF
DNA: TGTGCCAGTACCGAAATTGGGACAGGGGTCTACACTGAAGCTTTCTTT

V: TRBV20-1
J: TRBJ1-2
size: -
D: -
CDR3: CSASDIRGSNYGYTF
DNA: TGCAGTGCTAGTGACATAAGGGGGTCCAACTATGGCTACACCTTC

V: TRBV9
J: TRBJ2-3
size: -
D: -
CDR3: CASSVLTDTQYF
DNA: TGTGCCAGCAGCGTCCTCACAGATACGCAGTATTTT

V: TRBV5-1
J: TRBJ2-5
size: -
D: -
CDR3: CASSLTGNQETQYF
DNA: TGCGCCAGCAGCTTGACAGGGAACCAAGAGACCCAGTACTTC

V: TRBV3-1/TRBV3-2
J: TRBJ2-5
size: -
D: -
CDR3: CASSQRQVRETQYF
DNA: TGTGCCAGCAGCCAACGACAGGTTCGGGAGACCCAGTACTTC

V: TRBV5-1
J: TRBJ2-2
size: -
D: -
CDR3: CASSPQGPNTGELFF
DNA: TGCGCCAGCAGCCCTCAGGGCCCGAACACCGGGGAGCTGTTTTTT

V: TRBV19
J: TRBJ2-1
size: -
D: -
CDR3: CASGPWGSFTVNEQFF
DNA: TGTGCCAGTGGTCCCTGGGGCTCTTTTACAGTCAATGAGCAGTTCTTC